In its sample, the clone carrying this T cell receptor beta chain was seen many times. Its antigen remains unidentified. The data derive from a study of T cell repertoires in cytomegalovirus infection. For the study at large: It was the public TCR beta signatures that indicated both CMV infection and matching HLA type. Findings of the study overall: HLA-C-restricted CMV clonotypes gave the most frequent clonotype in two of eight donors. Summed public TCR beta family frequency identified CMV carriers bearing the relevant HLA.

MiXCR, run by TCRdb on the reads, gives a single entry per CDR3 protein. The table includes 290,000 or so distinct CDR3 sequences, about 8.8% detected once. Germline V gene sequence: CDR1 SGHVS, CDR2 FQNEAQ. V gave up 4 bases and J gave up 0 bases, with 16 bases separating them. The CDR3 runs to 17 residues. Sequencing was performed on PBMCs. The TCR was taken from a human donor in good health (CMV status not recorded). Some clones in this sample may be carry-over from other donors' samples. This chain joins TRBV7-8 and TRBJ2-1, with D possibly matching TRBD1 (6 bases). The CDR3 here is CASSSSGGHSSYNEQFF. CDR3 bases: TGTGCCAGCAGCTCCAGTGGGGGACACAGCTCCTACAATGAGCAGTTCTTC.